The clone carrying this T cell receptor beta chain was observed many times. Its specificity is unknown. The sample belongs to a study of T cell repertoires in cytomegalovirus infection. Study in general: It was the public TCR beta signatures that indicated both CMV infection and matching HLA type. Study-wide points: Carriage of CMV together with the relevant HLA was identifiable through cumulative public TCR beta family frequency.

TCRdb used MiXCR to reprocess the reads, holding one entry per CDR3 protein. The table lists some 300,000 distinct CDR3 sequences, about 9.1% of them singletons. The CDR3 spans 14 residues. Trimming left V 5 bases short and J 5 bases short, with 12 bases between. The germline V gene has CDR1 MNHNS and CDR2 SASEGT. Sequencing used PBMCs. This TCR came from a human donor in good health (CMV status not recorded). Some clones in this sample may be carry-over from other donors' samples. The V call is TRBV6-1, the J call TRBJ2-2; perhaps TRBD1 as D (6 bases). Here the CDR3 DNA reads TGTGCCAGCAGTAGGGACATGAATACCGGGGAGCTGTTTTTT. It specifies CASSRDMNTGELFF.